Below, 22 T cell receptor beta chains from the same sample are listed, as sequenced in a study of T cells after yellow fever vaccination. Using its own MiXCR run on the 5' RACE reads, TCRdb lists one record per CDR3 protein. The sample holds around 330,000 distinct CDR3 sequences, approximately 3.8% seen once. Sequenced material: PBMCs, taken on the day of the yellow fever booster vaccination. These receptors originate from a man younger than 35 who received the YFV17D yellow fever vaccine.

The table lists this clonotype with many counts. This chain connects TRBV30 to TRBJ2-5; TRBD1 might be the D (5 bases). Germline V gene data show CDR1 as GTSNPN and CDR2 as SVGIG (reference sequence). Between the trimmed V and J ends, which lost 3 bases and 1 base, there was a span of 9 bases. This CDR3 has 13 residues. The CDR3, as DNA: TGTGCCTGGAGAGGGGCCTTCCAAGAGACCCAGTACTTC. Translated, it gives CAWRGAFQETQYF.

This sequence joins TRBV29-1 and TRBJ2-7; TRBD1 agrees at 9 bases. This CDR3 region has 16 residues. CDR1 and CDR2 (germline): SQVTM, ANQGSEA. The V gene end was trimmed by 0 bases and the J gene end by 3 bases; junction bases not matched to a gene: 9. CDR3 in amino acids: CSVEDAGTGPFYEQYV. For the CDR3, the DNA is TGCAGCGTTGAAGACGCCGGGACAGGGCCCTTCTACGAGCAGTACGTC.

This clonotype has ten or more counts. The genes are TRBV20-1 and TRBJ1-2; tentative D call: TRBD1 (5 bases). The V gene's germline CDR1 is DFQATT and CDR2 SNEGSKA (reference sequence). Deletions cut 3 bases from V and 8 bases from J, with 19 bases between. The CDR3 length is 14 residues. CDR3 DNA: TGCAGTGCTAGGACTCTTGCAGGGCGGGACGGCTACACCTTC. It specifies CSARTLAGRDGYTF.

Concerning this clonotype: The germline gene is not matched at one end of the junction; a read error may be the cause. This sequence joins TRBV11-2 and TRBJ2-1; D is uncertain. Germline lookup yields CDR1 SGHAT and CDR2 FQNNGV. There are 11 residues in the CDR3. DNA of the CDR3: TGTGCCAGCAGTCTCGTTAATGGGCAGTTCTTC. This codes for CASSLVNGQFF.

In this sample, this clonotype turned up a few times. The rearrangement uses TRBV5-6 and TRBJ2-3, with D perhaps TRBD2 (6 bases). The ends were cut back, 6 bases at V and 3 bases at J, with 17 bases in the middle. The CDR3 has 15 residues. Germline loops: CDR1 SGHDT, CDR2 YYEEEE. The CDR3 loop reads CASTRWGEWTDTQYF. CDR3 bases: TGTGCCAGCACCCGGTGGGGGGAGTGGACAGATACGCAGTATTTT.

This clonotype was detected only a few times. DNA for the CDR3: TGTGCCAGCTCACCACCGAATAAGGGCAGGAACACTGAAGCTTTCTTT. Its protein product is CASSPPNKGRNTEAFF. The V call is TRBV18, the J call TRBJ1-1, with D uncertain. Germline loops: CDR1 KGHSH, CDR2 LQKENI. Trimming removed 0 bases from V and 1 base from J, with 12 bases in between. The CDR3 has 16 residues.

This clonotype was detected many times. The chain joins TRBV3-1 to TRBJ1-6; 9 bases fit TRBD1. V gave up 4 bases and J gave up 0 bases; unmatched junction bases: 4. This CDR3 has 17 residues. Germline loops: CDR1 LGHDT, CDR2 YNNKEL (reference sequence). Here the CDR3 DNA reads TGTGCCAGCAGCCCCACAGGGGGCATCTCCTATAATTCACCCCTCCACTTT. Its protein is CASSPTGGISYNSPLHF.

The chain uses TRBV6-2 or TRBV6-3 and TRBJ2-1, with 8 positions matching TRBD2. The CDR3 has 16 amino acids. Looked up from germline, CDR1 is MNHEY and CDR2 is SVGEGT. The V and J ends lost 6 bases and 3 bases, in that order; junction bases with no gene match: 10. In DNA, the CDR3 is TGTGCCAGCAGCCAACCACGGGGGACTAGCTACAATGAGCAGTTCTTC. Translating it yields CASSQPRGTSYNEQFF.

This clonotype has just a few counts. The chain combines TRBV25-1 with TRBJ1-5, with D perhaps TRBD1 (5 bases). Germline assignment: CDR1 MGHDK and CDR2 SYGVNS. V lost 8 bases and J 0 bases, leaving 23 bases between the germline ends. This CDR3 is 18 amino acids long. The CDR3 DNA reads as TGTGCCAGCTGGGACCGGGACCCAGAATGCTATAGCAATCAGCCCCAGCATTTT. Translation gives CASWDRDPECYSNQPQHF.

This clonotype was picked up many times. V usage is TRBV9 and J usage is TRBJ1-3, with TRBD1 matching over 7 bases. Per germline, CDR1 SGDLS and CDR2 YYNGEE. The J segment lost 4 bases and the V segment lost 4 bases, leaving 5 bases of the junction unmatched. The CDR3 covers 14 residues. As DNA, the CDR3 is TGTGCCAGCAGCCCCCAGGGGGGGGGAAACACCATATATTTT. Translated, it gives CASSPQGGGNTIYF.

This clonotype was found a few times. This chain links TRBV7-6 with TRBJ2-3; 9 bases are a match to TRBD1. The germline CDR1 and CDR2 sequences are SGHVS and FNYEAQ. This CDR3 comprises 19 residues. J lost 6 bases, V lost 0 bases, and 16 bases had no gene match. For the CDR3, the DNA is TGTGCCAGCAGCTTAGCATGGTTAGGGGACAGGGACTCCCCGGATACGCAGTATTTT. It yields the protein CASSLAWLGDRDSPDTQYF.

This clonotype appeared a few times. V usage is TRBV12-3 or TRBV12-4 and J usage is TRBJ2-2; D perhaps matches TRBD2 (6 bases). The CDR3 contains 12 residues. Trimming removed 9 bases from V and 6 bases from J, with 11 bases in between. CDR3 sequence: CASGTGAGELFF. Here the CDR3 DNA reads TGTGCCAGTGGGACTGGGGCCGGGGAGCTGTTTTTT.

This clonotype was detected only a few times. This chain joins TRBV5-1 and TRBJ1-4; a weak D match, TRBD1 (6 bases). The CDR3 is 14 residues long. Germline V gives CDR1 SGHRS, CDR2 YFSETQ. Between the trimmed V and J ends, which lost 5 bases and 6 bases, there was a span of 14 bases. In DNA, the CDR3 is TGCGCCAGCAGTTCCGGACAGACTTATGAAAAACTGTTTTTT. It specifies CASSSGQTYEKLFF.

This clonotype showed up many times. This chain links TRBV20-1 with TRBJ2-6; D not resolved. V gave up 0 bases and J gave up 8 bases, with 8 bases separating them. The CDR3 sequence is 13 residues long. Germline lookup yields CDR1 DFQATT and CDR2 SNEGSKA (reference sequence). In DNA form, the CDR3 reads TGCAGTGCTAGAGATCCGTCCTCCAACGTCCTGACTTTC. Protein product: CSARDPSSNVLTF.

The table lists this clonotype with many counts. V usage is TRBV5-1 and J usage is TRBJ2-3; tentatively, D is TRBD1 (6 bases). Germline V lookup: CDR1 SGHRS, CDR2 YFSETQ. Deletions cut 3 bases from V and 3 bases from J, with 11 bases between. There are 14 residues in the CDR3. The CDR3 region is CASSSRGTTDTQYF. The CDR3, as DNA: TGCGCCAGCAGCTCCAGGGGAACGACAGATACGCAGTATTTT. The variable domain in full, completed from reference TRBV5-1 and TRBJ2-3, reads KAGVTQTPRYLIKTRGQQVTLSCSPISGHRSVSWYQQTPGQGLQFLFEYFSETQRNKGNFPGRFSGRQFSNSRSEMNVSTLELGDSALYLCASSSRGTTDTQYFGPGTRLTVL.

This clonotype has only a few counts. The rearrangement uses TRBV5-1 and TRBJ2-2, with 11 bases identical to TRBD2. Trimming took 4 bases from V and 1 from J; bases not matched to a gene: 3. Germline loops: CDR1 SGHRS, CDR2 YFSETQ. CDR3 length: 16 residues. CDR3 sequence reads: CASSTGTSGNTGELFF. CDR3 nucleotides: TGCGCCAGCAGCACCGGGACTAGCGGGAACACCGGGGAGCTGTTTTTT. The full variable domain, completed using reference TRBV5-1 and TRBJ2-2, is KAGVTQTPRYLIKTRGQQVTLSCSPISGHRSVSWYQQTPGQGLQFLFEYFSETQRNKGNFPGRFSGRQFSNSRSEMNVSTLELGDSALYLCASSTGTSGNTGELFFGEGSRLTVL.

This clonotype was seen many times. The rearrangement joins TRBV10-3 to TRBJ2-5; 7 nucleotides agree with TRBD1. The V segment lost 6 bases and the J segment 3 bases; nucleotides outside the gene matches: 4. The CDR3 extends over 13 amino acids. Germline V gene sequence: CDR1 ENHRY, CDR2 SYGVKD. The CDR3 region is CAIRGTAEETQYF. The CDR3 region has the DNA TGTGCCATCAGGGGGACAGCCGAAGAGACCCAGTACTTC.

This clonotype occurred many times. The chain uses TRBV7-2 and TRBJ2-5, with a tentative D call TRBD2 (5 bases). The CDR3 runs 14 residues. The germline CDR1 and CDR2 sequences are SGHTA and FQGNSA. The V gene lost 1 base and the J gene lost 2 bases, with 8 bases spanning the gap. The CDR3 region has the DNA TGTGCCAGCAGCTTAGGGAGCGGTCAAGAGACCCAGTACTTC. Its protein product is CASSLGSGQETQYF.

This clonotype has at least ten counts. V and J are TRBV7-3 and TRBJ2-2; weak D call: TRBD1 (5 bases). Trimming took 1 base from V and 2 from J, leaving 8 bases between them. The V gene's germline CDR1 is SGHTA and CDR2 FQGTGA. The CDR3 is made up of 15 amino acids. CDR3 loop: CASSLMGRNTGELFF. CDR3 in DNA: TGTGCCAGCAGCTTAATGGGGCGTAACACCGGGGAGCTGTTTTTT.

This clonotype was observed a few times. V is TRBV4-1 and J is TRBJ2-1; D not resolved. V was trimmed by 7 bases and J by 9 bases, leaving 22 bases between them. The CDR3 extends over 15 amino acids. Looked up from germline, CDR1 is MGHRA and CDR2 is YSYEKL. The CDR3 DNA reads TGCGCCAGCACCTCCGGACGGGCTCTCCGGCGTGAGCAGTTCTTC. Residues: CASTSGRALRREQFF.

This clonotype occurred many times. The chain uses TRBV18 and TRBJ1-2, with D tentatively TRBD1 (6 bases). The CDR3 sequence is 12 residues long. In germline, CDR1 is KGHSH, CDR2 LQKENI. V was shortened by 3 bases and J by 13 bases, with 15 bases between the two germline ends. This CDR3 reads CASSPGQWGFTF. CDR3 nucleotides: TGTGCCAGCTCACCCGGACAGTGGGGTTTCACCTTC. The variable domain in full, with the rest retrieved from reference TRBV18 and TRBJ1-2, is NAGVMQNPRHLVRRRGQEARLRCSPMKGHSHVYWYRQLPEEGLKFMVYLQKENIIDESGMPKERFSAEFPKEGPSILRIQQVVRGDSAAYFCASSPGQWGFTFGSGTRLTVV.

This clonotype was seen ten or more times. The chain couples TRBV12-3 or TRBV12-4 to TRBJ2-5; D not certain. The V gene lost 3 bases and the J gene lost 2 bases, with 10 bases spanning the gap. The CDR3 has 14 amino acids. DNA of the CDR3: TGTGCCAGCAGTTTCAACCATGATCAAGAGACCCAGTACTTC. Amino acids: CASSFNHDQETQYF.